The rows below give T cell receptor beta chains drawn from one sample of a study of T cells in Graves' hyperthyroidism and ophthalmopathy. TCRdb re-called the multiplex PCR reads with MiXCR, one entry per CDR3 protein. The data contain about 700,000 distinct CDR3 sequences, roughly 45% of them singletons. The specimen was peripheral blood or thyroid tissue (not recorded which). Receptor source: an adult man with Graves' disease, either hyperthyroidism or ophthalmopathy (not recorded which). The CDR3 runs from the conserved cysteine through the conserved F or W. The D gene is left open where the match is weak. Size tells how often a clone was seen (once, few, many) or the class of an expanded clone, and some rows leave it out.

CDR3 DNA: TGCGCCAGCAGCTTGTCGAGCGTTACCAGCTCTGGGGCCAACGTCCTGACTTTC
CDR3 protein: CASSLSSVTSSGANVLTF
V gene: TRBV5-1
J gene: TRBJ2-6
CDR3 length: 18
clone size: -
D gene: -

CDR3 DNA: TGTGCCAGCTTTCGCGACAGGGGCAAAGAGACCCAGTACTTC
CDR3 protein: CASFRDRGKETQYF
V gene: TRBV5-5
J gene: TRBJ2-5
CDR3 length: 14
clone size: -
D gene: TRBD1

CDR3 DNA: TGTGCCAGCAGCTTAGCGCTAGGGGGGGGATACGAGCAGTACTTC
CDR3 protein: CASSLALGGGYEQYF
V gene: TRBV7-2
J gene: TRBJ2-7
CDR3 length: 15
clone size: -
D gene: -

CDR3 DNA: TGTGCCAGCAGCCTAATGACAGCATATAATTCACCCCTCCACTTT
CDR3 protein: CASSLMTAYNSPLHF
V gene: TRBV7-2
J gene: TRBJ1-6
CDR3 length: 15
clone size: few
D gene: -

CDR3 DNA: TGTGCCAGCAGCTTTCGGACAGGGGGATCCTACGAGCAGTACTTC
CDR3 protein: CASSFRTGGSYEQYF
V gene: TRBV7-9
J gene: TRBJ2-7
CDR3 length: 15
clone size: few
D gene: TRBD1

CDR3 DNA: TGCAGCGTTGTTGGGACACCTGAAGCTTTCTTT
CDR3 protein: CSVVGTPEAFF
V gene: TRBV29-1
J gene: TRBJ1-1
CDR3 length: 11
clone size: -
D gene: -

CDR3 DNA: TGTGCCAGCAGCTCTATACAGAACACTGAAGCTTTCTTT
CDR3 protein: CASSSIQNTEAFF
V gene: TRBV7-9
J gene: TRBJ1-1
CDR3 length: 13
clone size: -
D gene: -

CDR3 DNA: TGTGCCAGTGGGGGCAGCCAAGAGACCCAGTACTTC
CDR3 protein: CASGGSQETQYF
V gene: TRBV19
J gene: TRBJ2-5
CDR3 length: 12
clone size: many
D gene: -

CDR3 DNA: TGCAGCGTTGAAGTCAGGGACAGCACCGCAACTAATGAAAAACTGTTTTTT
CDR3 protein: CSVEVRDSTATNEKLFF
V gene: TRBV29-1
J gene: TRBJ1-4
CDR3 length: 17
clone size: -
D gene: TRBD1

CDR3 DNA: TGTGCCAGCAGCCAAGGGAGGGAGTACGAGACCCAGTACTTC
CDR3 protein: CASSQGREYETQYF
V gene: TRBV7-2
J gene: TRBJ2-5
CDR3 length: 14
clone size: many
D gene: TRBD2

CDR3 DNA: TGCAGTGCCATTAGCGGGGGGGCCGCCGAGACCCAGTACTTC
CDR3 protein: CSAISGGAAETQYF
V gene: TRBV20-1
J gene: TRBJ2-5
CDR3 length: 14
clone size: many
D gene: TRBD2

CDR3 DNA: TGTGCCAGCAGCCAAGTAGGGACAGGTGGTGTGGTCGGCTACACCTTC
CDR3 protein: CASSQVGTGGVVGYTF
V gene: TRBV14
J gene: TRBJ1-2
CDR3 length: 16
clone size: few
D gene: TRBD1

CDR3 DNA: TGCGCCAGCAGCTTCGCGACAGGGGGAAATGAAAAACTGTTTTTT
CDR3 protein: CASSFATGGNEKLFF
V gene: TRBV5-1
J gene: TRBJ1-4
CDR3 length: 15
clone size: few
D gene: TRBD1